Shown below are 23 T cell receptor beta chains from a single sample sequenced in a study of identical twins. TCRdb reanalysed the 5' RACE reads using MiXCR and keeps one entry per CDR3 protein. The table shows hundreds of thousands of distinct CDR3 sequences, with more than 6.5% occurring only once. The same specimen was also included in a second study, on yellow fever vaccine responses in identical twins.

Sequenced: memory (CD45RO+) T cells sorted from blood. Receptors originate from a woman between 18 and 29 years old in good health.

The chain couples TRBV14 to TRBJ2-3; D gene unclear. The CDR3 is made up of 14 amino acids. CDR1 SGHDN and CDR2 FVKESK come from the germline V gene. Trimming cost V 4 bases and J 2 bases, with 10 bases left between them. CDR3 in DNA: TGTGCCAGCAGCCCGGACCGAATCACAGATACGCAGTATTTT. Translated, it gives CASSPDRITDTQYF. Full variable domain (remainder filled in from reference TRBV14 and TRBJ2-3): EAGVTQFPSHSVIEKGQTVTLRCDPISGHDNLYWYRRVMGKEIKFLLHFVKESKQDESGMPNNRFLAERTGGTYSTLKVQPAELEDSGVYFCASSPDRITDTQYFGPGTRLTVL.

This clonotype was seen more than once but under ten times. The chain employs TRBV20-1 and TRBJ1-1; possible D gene TRBD1, 6 bases. Germline V gene data show CDR1 as DFQATT and CDR2 as SNEGSKA (reference sequence). The CDR3 covers 15 residues. V lost 5 bases to trimming and J lost 0 bases, with 16 bases between them. The CDR3: CSAPNAQGMNTEAFF. The DNA for the CDR3 is TGCAGTGCTCCAAACGCACAGGGCATGAACACTGAAGCTTTCTTT.

This clonotype was counted only a few times. This chain joins TRBV3-1 and TRBJ2-7, with 9 bases that match TRBD2. CDR1 is LGHDT and CDR2 is YNNKEL in the germline V gene (reference sequence). The CDR3 extends over 15 amino acids. After removal of 4 bases from V and 4 bases from J, the junction contained 8 bases not matched to a gene. The DNA for the CDR3 is TGTGCCAGCAGCCCACACCCGACTAGCGGATACGAGCAGTACTTC. It codes for CASSPHPTSGYEQYF.

This clonotype was observed a few times. The chain employs TRBV4-1 and TRBJ1-1; D ambiguous. The CDR3 length is 14 residues. V gave up 1 base and J gave up 1 base, with 7 bases separating them. Germline CDR1 is MGHRA and CDR2 is YSYEKL. The CDR3 sequence: CASSQVWTNTEAFF. The CDR3, as DNA: TGCGCCAGCAGCCAAGTCTGGACGAACACTGAAGCTTTCTTT.

The V gene is TRBV15, the J gene TRBJ1-2; maybe TRBD1 (6 bases). The V end lost 1 base, the J end lost 6 bases, and 6 bases lay between the germline ends. Germline V lookup: CDR1 LNHNV, CDR2 YYDKDF (reference sequence). The CDR3 is made up of 12 amino acids. For the CDR3, the DNA is TGTGCCACCAGCAGAGGGACAGATGGCTACACCTTC. Amino acid sequence: CATSRGTDGYTF.

This clonotype has at least ten counts. The chain couples TRBV7-8 to TRBJ1-1, with D uncertain. This CDR3 region has 14 residues. The V end lost 2 bases, the J end lost 1 base, and 8 bases lay between the germline ends. Germline CDR1 SGHVS, CDR2 FQNEAQ. The CDR3 sequence: CASSLSKGNTEAFF. CDR3 bases: TGTGCCAGCAGCTTAAGTAAGGGGAACACTGAAGCTTTCTTT.

This clonotype was seen ten or more times. The V gene is TRBV5-1, the J gene TRBJ2-2; D not certain. Germline loops: CDR1 SGHRS, CDR2 YFSETQ. The CDR3 spans 15 residues. V was trimmed by 0 bases and J by 2 bases, leaving 8 bases between them. This CDR3 reads CASSLDTPNTGELFF. The CDR3 region has the DNA TGCGCCAGCAGCTTGGACACTCCCAACACCGGGGAGCTGTTTTTT.

This clonotype has only one observation. The chain joins TRBV28 to TRBJ2-7, with 10 nucleotides matching TRBD2. The CDR3 runs 15 residues. V dropped 6 bases and J dropped 1; count of bases not matched to a gene: 6. Germline CDR1 reads MDHEN; CDR2 reads SYDVKM. The CDR3 DNA reads as TGTGCCAGCAGGGAGGGACTAGCGAGGTCCTACGAGCAGTACTTC. The encoded protein is CASREGLARSYEQYF. Full variable domain (outside the CDR3, taken from reference TRBV28 and TRBJ2-7): DVKVTQSSRYLVKRTGEKVFLECVQDMDHENMFWYRQDPGLGLRLIYFSYDVKMKEKGDIPEGYSVSREKKERFSLILESASTNQTSMYLCASREGLARSYEQYFGPGTRLTVT.

The sample holds many counts of this clonotype. This chain uses TRBV6-4 with TRBJ2-2; D is unresolved. Germline CDR1 is MRHNA and CDR2 is SNTAGT. V was cut by 3 bases and J by 4 bases, with 6 bases left in between. The CDR3 length is 13 residues. CDR3 sequence (DNA): TGTGCCAGCAGTGAGGGAACCACCGGGGAGCTGTTTTTT. This encodes CASSEGTTGELFF.

The chain couples TRBV18 to TRBJ2-5; 8 nucleotides agree with TRBD2. This CDR3 is 17 amino acids long. Germline V lookup: CDR1 KGHSH, CDR2 LQKENI. Losses at the gene ends were 1 base for V and 4 bases for J; bases not matched to a gene: 11. CDR3 in amino acids: CASSPRPPGLGGETQYF. CDR3 DNA sequence: TGTGCCAGCTCACCACGGCCCCCGGGACTAGGAGGAGAGACCCAGTACTTC.

The chain is built from TRBV5-1 and TRBJ2-3; a weak D match, TRBD2 (6 bases). CDR1 and CDR2 (germline): SGHRS, YFSETQ. Trimming took off 0 bases at V and 1 base at J, with 12 bases between the two ends. This CDR3 comprises 16 residues. CDR3 DNA: TGCGCCAGCAGCTTGGAGCCGGGAGTTGGCACAGATACGCAGTATTTT. It is translated as CASSLEPGVGTDTQYF.

This clonotype was seen a few times. J is TRBJ1-6 and V is TRBV9, with 9 bases lining up with TRBD1. CDR1 is SGDLS and CDR2 is YYNGEE in the germline V gene. The CDR3 sequence is 15 residues long. V lost 4 bases, J lost 7 bases, and 6 bases stayed unmatched. CDR3 coding DNA: TGTGCCAGCAGCACCGAGGGGACAGGGAATTCACCCCTCCACTTT. Its protein is CASSTEGTGNSPLHF.

The sample holds many counts of this clonotype. The rearrangement uses TRBV5-1 and TRBJ2-5, with TRBD2 matching over 11 bases. Germline CDR1 reads SGHRS; CDR2 reads YFSETQ. V gave up 4 bases and J gave up 2 bases; unmatched junction bases: 4. This CDR3 region has 15 residues. This chain's CDR3 is CASSRGTSGQETQYF. As DNA, the CDR3 is TGCGCCAGCAGCAGGGGGACTAGCGGACAAGAGACCCAGTACTTC.

This clonotype was observed at least ten times. V is TRBV4-1 and J is TRBJ2-5; the match to TRBD1 covers 9 bases. Germline values: CDR1 MGHRA, CDR2 YSYEKL. There are 16 residues in the CDR3. J was trimmed by 5 bases and V by 0 bases; bases with no gene match: 7. CDR3: CASSQDPGTGSETQYF. CDR3 coding DNA: TGCGCCAGCAGCCAAGATCCCGGGACAGGGTCGGAGACCCAGTACTTC.

The chain has TRBV9 and TRBJ2-7; the D gene is possibly TRBD1 (6 bases). This CDR3 comprises 15 residues. Trimming left V 3 bases short and J 7 bases short, with 20 bases between. Per the germline V gene, CDR1 is SGDLS and CDR2 is YYNGEE. DNA for the CDR3: TGTGCCAGCAGCGAGACAGGAGAGTCCCATAGGGAGCAGTACTTC. Amino acids: CASSETGESHREQYF. Full variable domain (missing parts from reference TRBV9 and TRBJ2-7): DSGVTQTPKHLITATGQRVTLRCSPRSGDLSVYWYQQSLDQGLQFLIQYYNGEERAKGNILERFSAQQFPDLHSELNLSSLELGDSALYFCASSETGESHREQYFGPGTRLTVT.

Many counts were recorded for this clonotype. The V and J genes are TRBV7-8 and TRBJ2-1; D perhaps matches TRBD2 (5 bases). Germline lookup yields CDR1 SGHVS and CDR2 FQNEAQ. This CDR3 contains 15 residues. V was clipped by 3 bases and J by 5 bases, with 14 bases between them. CDR3 sequence: CASSFTGSVDNEQFF. The CDR3 DNA reads TGTGCCAGCAGCTTTACGGGATCCGTTGACAATGAGCAGTTCTTC.

V usage is TRBV28 and J usage is TRBJ1-2, with unresolved D. The CDR3 extends over 13 amino acids. V was shortened by 2 bases and J by 2 bases, with 6 bases between the two germline ends. Germline V lookup: CDR1 MDHEN, CDR2 SYDVKM. In nucleotides, the CDR3 is TGTGCCAGCAGTTTACAGTTAAACTATGGCTACACCTTC. Translating gives CASSLQLNYGYTF.

The CDR3: CSARGGNTIYF. The DNA for the CDR3 is TGCAGTGCTAGAGGGGGAAACACCATATATTTT. The V gene is TRBV20-1, the J gene TRBJ1-3, with D unresolved. The CDR3 covers 11 residues. V dropped 1 base and J dropped 4 bases, with 2 bases sitting between them. Germline values: CDR1 DFQATT, CDR2 SNEGSKA (reference sequence).

This chain uses TRBV2 with TRBJ2-1, with TRBD1 matching over 12 bases. V lost 11 bases and J lost 8; bases outside the gene matches: 19. CDR3 length: 17 amino acids. Germline lookup yields CDR1 SNHLY and CDR2 FYNNEI. CDR3 nucleotides: TGTGCCGCATCCGGAGTTCCGGGACAGGGGGCTGGTTATGAGCAGTTCTTC. It yields the protein CAASGVPGQGAGYEQFF. Using reference TRBV2 and TRBJ2-1 for the parts outside the CDR3, the full variable domain is EPEVTQTPSHQVTQMGQEVILRCVPISNHLYFYWYRQILGQKVEFLVSFYNNEISEKSEIFDDQFSVERPDGSNFTLKIRSTKLEDSAMYFCAASGVPGQGAGYEQFFGPGTRLTVL.

This clonotype was recorded many times. The genes are TRBV4-1 and TRBJ1-2; the D gene is possibly TRBD1 (5 bases). Trimming removed 4 bases at V and 4 bases at J, with 22 bases between. The length of the CDR3 is 17 residues. The germline gives CDR1 MGHRA, CDR2 YSYEKL. The DNA for the CDR3 is TGCGCCAGCAGCCTGGGACCGGGGCCGAGTTCCGGCTATGGCTACACCTTC. Protein sequence: CASSLGPGPSSGYGYTF.

This clonotype was detected only a few times. The chain employs TRBV4-1 and TRBJ2-5; possible D gene TRBD1, 6 bases. Germline CDR1 is MGHRA and CDR2 is YSYEKL. The CDR3 consists of 17 residues. V lost 0 bases to trimming and J lost 3 bases, with 17 bases between them. CDR3 coding DNA: TGCGCCAGCAGCCAAGATGTCCCGCAGGGGCTGGAAGAGACCCAGTACTTC. This codes for CASSQDVPQGLEETQYF.

This clonotype was observed a handful of times. CDR3 sequence: CASSARGHYGYTF. The CDR3 DNA reads TGTGCCAGCAGTGCCAGGGGGCATTATGGCTACACCTTC. This chain links TRBV12-3 or TRBV12-4 with TRBJ1-2; 8 nucleotides align to TRBD1. The V gene end was trimmed by 5 bases and the J gene end by 5 bases; junction bases not matched to a gene: 4. The CDR3 is 13 amino acids.

This clonotype was counted at least ten times. The gene calls are TRBV3-1 and TRBJ2-1; no clear D gene. The CDR3 consists of 13 residues. From germline, CDR1 is LGHDT and CDR2 YNNKEL (reference sequence). V lost 1 base to trimming and J lost 6 bases, with 7 bases between them. CDR3 coding DNA: TGTGCCAGCAGCCAAGCCTGGCTCAATGAGCAGTTCTTC. It encodes CASSQAWLNEQFF.